A single sample is the source of the 18 T cell receptor beta chains below, sequenced in a study of blood T cell repertoires in COVID-19. TCRdb keeps only in-frame clones here, not all; method: immunoSEQ multiplex PCR. Here the sample spans about 59,000 clones, 87% being singletons. Sequenced material: peripheral blood. The origin of the receptors is a man aged 60-69 years with active or convalescent COVID-19.

J is TRBJ2-3 and V is TRBV16; 7 positions match TRBD1. The germline gives CDR1 KGHSY, CDR2 FQNENV. V trimming: 4 bases; J trimming: 1 base; junction bases outside the gene matches: 8. The CDR3 runs to 16 residues. The CDR3 DNA is TGTGCCAGCAGCCTATCACAGGGGTTGGGCACAGATACGCAGTATTTT. This translates into CASSLSQGLGTDTQYF. The variable domain in full, completed from reference TRBV16 and TRBJ2-3, reads GEEVAQTPKHLVRGEGQKAKLYCAPIKGHSYVFWYQQVLKNEFKFLISFQNENVFDETGMPKERFSAKCLPNSPCSLEIQATKLEDSAVYFCASSLSQGLGTDTQYFGPGTRLTVL.

This clone was seen just once. The chain joins TRBV2 to TRBJ2-5, with TRBD2 identical over 14 bases. The CDR3 covers 17 residues. From germline, CDR1 is SNHLY and CDR2 FYNNEI. The ends lost 5 bases at V and 2 bases at J; junction bases unmatched: 7. CDR3: CASSKGTSGRLQETQYF. The CDR3 nucleotides read TGTGCCAGCAGTAAGGGGACTAGCGGGAGACTTCAAGAGACCCAGTACTTC.

The chain links TRBV9 to TRBJ1-2, with TRBD1 matching over 8 bases. The CDR3 covers 14 residues. Germline values: CDR1 SGDLS, CDR2 YYNGEE. V lost 3 bases, J lost 2 bases, and 3 bases stayed unmatched. CDR3 bases: TGTGCCAGCAGCGCCTGGACAGGGAACTATGGCTACACCTTC. This sequence encodes CASSAWTGNYGYTF.

The genes are TRBV19 and TRBJ2-6; the D gene is possibly TRBD1 (6 bases). V was shortened by 6 bases and J by 3 bases, with 12 bases between the two germline ends. Germline assignment: CDR1 LNHDA and CDR2 SQIVND (reference sequence). This CDR3 region has 15 residues. The CDR3 is CASRRQVYGANVLTF. CDR3 DNA: TGTGCCAGTAGGCGACAGGTTTATGGGGCCAACGTCCTGACTTTC.

The J gene is TRBJ1-1, the V gene TRBV5-1, with TRBD1 matching 7 bases. Germline values: CDR1 SGHRS, CDR2 YFSETQ. V was pared by 5 bases and J by 5 bases, with 6 bases of the junction left unmatched. This CDR3 has 13 residues. This chain's CDR3 is CASRYTGETEAFF. The CDR3 DNA reads as TGCGCCAGCAGGTATACAGGGGAAACTGAAGCTTTCTTT.

The V call is TRBV12-3 or TRBV12-4, the J call TRBJ1-3, with D possibly being TRBD1 (5 bases). V lost 4 bases, J lost 4 bases, and 8 bases lay in between. CDR3 length: 13 amino acids. The DNA of the CDR3 is TGTGCCAGCAGTTCAGGGTCAGGAAACACCATATATTTT. Its translation: CASSSGSGNTIYF.

V usage is TRBV28 and J usage is TRBJ1-2, with a tentative D call TRBD1 (6 bases). From germline, CDR1 is MDHEN and CDR2 SYDVKM. Trimming took off 2 bases at V and 5 bases at J, with 24 bases between the two ends. This CDR3 contains 18 residues. In nucleotides, the CDR3 is TGTGCCAGCAGTTTACGCCGCGACCGACAGGAGGTTAGGTATGGCTACACCTTC. It specifies CASSLRRDRQEVRYGYTF.

The sample holds a few counts of this clone. The chain joins TRBV10-2 to TRBJ2-6; 8 nucleotides line up with TRBD1. Germline values: CDR1 WSHSY, CDR2 SAAADI. The CDR3 has 16 residues. The junction had 0 bases not matched to a gene; V was cut back by 0 bases and J by 2 bases. DNA for the CDR3: TGCGCCAGCAGTGAGTCACAGGGGGCTGGGGCCAACGTCCTGACTTTC. It encodes CASSESQGAGANVLTF.

The V gene is TRBV7-2, the J gene TRBJ1-2; TRBD1 aligns across 8 bases. V trimming: 4 bases; J trimming: 4 bases; junction bases outside the gene matches: 2. The CDR3 loop spans 13 amino acids. The germline V gene has CDR1 SGHTA and CDR2 FQGNSA. CDR3 loop: CASSYDRGYGYTF. The CDR3 bases are TGTGCCAGCAGCTACGACAGGGGCTATGGCTACACCTTC. Based on the CDR3 plus reference TRBV7-2 and TRBJ1-2, the full variable domain is GAGVSQSPSNKVTEKGKDVELRCDPISGHTALYWYRQSLGQGLEFLIYFQGNSAPDKSGLPSDRFSAERTGGSVSTLTIQRTQQEDSAVYLCASSYDRGYGYTFGSGTRLTVV.

V is TRBV7-2 and J is TRBJ2-3; D possibly corresponds to TRBD2 (6 bases). The length of the CDR3 is 14 residues. V was clipped by 1 base and J by 8 bases, with 13 bases between them. Germline V CDR1 and CDR2: SGHTA, FQGNSA. The CDR3 sequence: CASSLGLDSGTQYF. The CDR3, as DNA: TGTGCCAGCAGCTTAGGGCTAGATAGCGGTACGCAGTATTTT.

The genes are TRBV7-9 and TRBJ2-7; 8 bases fit TRBD1. The trim removed 5 bases at V and 6 bases at J, leaving 9 bases unmatched. The CDR3 length is 14 residues. The germline CDR1 and CDR2 sequences are SEHNR and FQNEAQ (reference sequence). The CDR3 nucleotides are TGTGCCAGCAGCAAGGGACAGGAGGGAAGCGAGCAGTACTTC. Translated, it gives CASSKGQEGSEQYF.

The J gene is TRBJ1-1, the V gene TRBV28, with 9 positions matching TRBD1. The CDR3 extends over 15 amino acids. V was clipped by 4 bases and J by 5 bases; unmatched bases: 8. Germline-derived CDR1 and CDR2 are MDHEN and SYDVKM. The CDR3 DNA follows: TGTGCCAGCAGTTCCCCACAGGGGGCGATGACTGAAGCTTTCTTT. Residues: CASSSPQGAMTEAFF. The full variable domain, its missing parts supplied by reference TRBV28 and TRBJ1-1, is DVKVTQSSRYLVKRTGEKVFLECVQDMDHENMFWYRQDPGLGLRLIYFSYDVKMKEKGDIPEGYSVSREKKERFSLILESASTNQTSMYLCASSSPQGAMTEAFFGQGTRLTVV.

This clone was seen a handful of times. The CDR3: CASEDRGSQPQHF. CDR3 coding DNA: TGTGCCAGCGAGGACAGGGGCAGTCAGCCCCAGCATTTT. The rearrangement joins TRBV28 to TRBJ1-5; 9 nucleotides line up with TRBD1. V lost 8 bases and J lost 6; bases outside the gene matches: 5. The V gene's germline CDR1 is MDHEN and CDR2 SYDVKM. The CDR3 runs 13 residues.

This sequence joins TRBV5-6 and TRBJ1-6; TRBD1 agrees at 8 bases. With 0 bases clipped from V and 9 bases from J, the junction kept 5 bases outside the gene matches. The CDR3 runs 15 residues. From germline, CDR1 is SGHDT and CDR2 YYEEEE. The CDR3 DNA is TGTGCCAGCAGCTTGGGGACAGGGTACGCTTCACCCCTCCACTTT. Its protein is CASSLGTGYASPLHF.

J is TRBJ1-3 and V is TRBV7-2, with D perhaps matching TRBD1 (5 bases). Looked up from germline, CDR1 is SGHTA and CDR2 is FQGNSA. The V end was cut by 7 bases, the J end by 0 bases, with 13 bases between. This CDR3 has 15 residues. The CDR3 nucleotides read TGTGCCAGCACCCCGGAGGGGACCTCTGGAAACACCATATATTTT. Translation: CASTPEGTSGNTIYF.

CDR3 sequence reads: CASSARQGAGEQYF. The CDR3, as DNA: TGTGCCAGCAGCGCCAGACAGGGGGCCGGCGAGCAGTACTTC. The rearrangement uses TRBV9 and TRBJ2-7; 10 bases match TRBD1. Germline-derived CDR1 and CDR2 are SGDLS and YYNGEE. There are 14 residues in the CDR3. V was pared by 3 bases and J by 6 bases, with 6 bases of the junction left unmatched.

This rearrangement joins TRBV7-6 to TRBJ1-4; the D gene is possibly TRBD1 (6 bases). Trimming took 3 bases from V and 0 from J, leaving 14 bases between them. The CDR3 is 17 amino acids. From germline, CDR1 is SGHVS and CDR2 FNYEAQ. For the CDR3, the DNA is TGTGCCAGCAGCTTGTCGGGGGGCAGAGCAACTAATGAAAAACTGTTTTTT. This encodes CASSLSGGRATNEKLFF. Combining the CDR3 with reference TRBV7-6 and TRBJ1-4 gives the whole variable domain GAGVSQSPRYKVTKRGQDVALRCDPISGHVSLYWYRQALGQGPEFLTYFNYEAQQDKSGLPNDRFSAERPEGSISTLTIQRTEQRDSAMYRCASSLSGGRATNEKLFFGSGTQLSVL.

The chain joins TRBV7-2 to TRBJ2-7; D not resolved. The germline V and J ends were trimmed by 1 base and 5 bases, with 15 bases remaining between them. Germline lookup yields CDR1 SGHTA and CDR2 FQGNSA. This CDR3 is 15 amino acids long. For the CDR3, the DNA is TGTGCCAGCAGCTTAGTTATGGGCCGCCCGGACGAGCAGTACTTC. Its protein is CASSLVMGRPDEQYF.